Below are 30 T cell receptor beta chains sequenced from a single sample in a study of blood T cell repertoires in COVID-19. The method was immunoSEQ multiplex PCR; TCRdb's version includes in-frame clones alone and lacks a portion of them. The table has approximately 170,000 clones, just over 90% seen once. The sample was peripheral blood. These receptors were taken from a man between 18 and 35 years old with COVID-19, enrolled during active disease.

The rearrangement links TRBV30 to TRBJ1-6, with 7 bases lining up with TRBD1. Germline V gene data show CDR1 as GTSNPN and CDR2 as SVGIG (reference sequence). This CDR3 spans 13 amino acids. With V trimmed by 8 bases and J by 7 bases, 8 bases remained unmatched. The CDR3 spells CASRDSLNSPLHF. The CDR3 coding sequence is TGTGCCAGTCGGGACAGTTTAAATTCACCCCTCCACTTT.

The rearrangement links TRBV28 to TRBJ2-7; D not resolved. CDR1 is MDHEN, CDR2 SYDVKM, per germline. Trimming stripped 3 bases from V and 0 bases from J, with 15 bases between. There are 16 residues in the CDR3. CDR3 residues: CASSLGPPYSSYEQYF. The DNA of the CDR3 is TGTGCCAGCAGTTTGGGCCCCCCTTACTCCTCCTACGAGCAGTACTTC.

The chain has TRBV18 and TRBJ2-1, with 9 positions matching TRBD2. Unmatched junction bases numbered 9, after V lost 4 bases and J lost 8 bases. CDR3 length equals 15 residues. Germline assignment: CDR1 KGHSH and CDR2 LQKENI. As DNA, the CDR3 is TGTGCCAGCTCACGACTTAGCGGGAGCGGAGATGAGCAGTTCTTC. Translation: CASSRLSGSGDEQFF. The full variable domain, with the rest looked up from reference TRBV18 and TRBJ2-1, is NAGVMQNPRHLVRRRGQEARLRCSPMKGHSHVYWYRQLPEEGLKFMVYLQKENIIDESGMPKERFSAEFPKEGPSILRIQQVVRGDSAAYFCASSRLSGSGDEQFFGPGTRLTVL.

The V call is TRBV29-1, the J call TRBJ1-3; D might be TRBD1 (5 bases). Germline CDR1 and CDR2: SQVTM and ANQGSEA. Trimming shortened V by 3 bases and J by 0 bases, and 18 bases separated the two germline ends. The CDR3 is made up of 17 amino acids. This chain's CDR3 is CSVEARLGPYSGNTIYF. As DNA, the CDR3 is TGCAGCGTTGAGGCTAGGTTGGGGCCATACTCTGGAAACACCATATATTTT.

This sequence joins TRBV9 and TRBJ1-1; D perhaps matches TRBD1 (5 bases). Germline CDR1 and CDR2: SGDLS and YYNGEE. The CDR3 covers 12 residues. V dropped 7 bases and J dropped 2 bases, with 9 bases sitting between them. The CDR3 sequence: CASGQGNTEAFF. CDR3 DNA: TGTGCCAGCGGCCAGGGAAACACTGAAGCTTTCTTT.

In this sample, this clone turned up once. The chain uses TRBV12-3 or TRBV12-4 and TRBJ1-6; D might be TRBD1 (6 bases). The CDR3 is 13 amino acids. The V gene lost 6 bases and the J gene lost 7 bases, with 10 bases spanning the gap. The DNA of the CDR3 is TGTGCCAGCAGAGGACAGCAGAATTCACCCCTCCACTTT. As protein: CASRGQQNSPLHF.

The rearrangement links TRBV12-3 or TRBV12-4 to TRBJ1-1; D possibly corresponds to TRBD1 (5 bases). V dropped 5 bases and J dropped 5 bases, with 12 bases sitting between them. The CDR3 extends over 13 amino acids. This chain's CDR3 is CASSLPRGTEAFF. Here the CDR3 DNA reads TGTGCCAGCAGTCTCCCCCGGGGGACTGAAGCTTTCTTT.

This rearrangement joins TRBV9 to TRBJ2-1; D gene unclear. Germline-derived CDR1 and CDR2 are SGDLS and YYNGEE. Trimming took 0 bases from V and 5 from J, leaving 9 bases between them. The length of the CDR3 is 14 residues. CDR3 bases: TGTGCCAGCAGCGTAGCCGGTGTTCACAATGAGCAGTTCTTC. Translation gives CASSVAGVHNEQFF.

The chain employs TRBV11-2 and TRBJ2-1, with 7 bases identical to TRBD2. Germline V gene data show CDR1 as SGHAT and CDR2 as FQNNGV. The CDR3 extends over 14 amino acids. After removal of 9 bases from V and 4 bases from J, the junction contained 9 bases not matched to a gene. CDR3 residues: CASTPGLTYNEQFF. CDR3 sequence (DNA): TGTGCCAGTACCCCGGGACTAACTTACAATGAGCAGTTCTTC.

V and J are TRBV10-2 and TRBJ1-2, with 9 bases matching TRBD1. J gave up 5 bases and V 2 bases, and 3 bases lay outside the gene matches. The germline gives CDR1 WSHSY, CDR2 SAAADI. The CDR3 consists of 14 residues. The CDR3 bases are TGCGCCAGCAGTGAGGGGACAGGGAAATATGGCTACACCTTC. As protein: CASSEGTGKYGYTF.

The rearrangement uses TRBV4-2 and TRBJ2-2; 9 nucleotides align to TRBD2. CDR1 is LGHNA and CDR2 is YNFKEQ in the germline V gene. The CDR3 has 17 residues. The J segment lost 5 bases and the V segment lost 3 bases, leaving 10 bases of the junction unmatched. The CDR3, as DNA: TGTGCCAGCAGCCAGGTAGCGGGAGCCTCGGGGACCGGGGAGCTGTTTTTT. Translated, it gives CASSQVAGASGTGELFF.

The chain links TRBV29-1 to TRBJ2-7, with 14 positions matching TRBD2. The germline CDR1 and CDR2 sequences are SQVTM and ANQGSEA. The CDR3 has 16 amino acids. J lost 4 bases, V lost 6 bases, and 11 bases had no gene match. CDR3 sequence (DNA): TGCAGCGTGGTCGGGACTAGCGGGAGAAGCGGTTACGAGCAGTACTTC. It is translated as CSVVGTSGRSGYEQYF.

CDR3 nucleotide sequence: TGTGCCAGCAGTCCTTACGACAGGGGTTACGAGCAGTACTTC. Protein: CASSPYDRGYEQYF. The genes are TRBV28 and TRBJ2-7; 8 positions agree with TRBD1. Trimming removed 5 bases from V and 4 bases from J; junction bases left unmatched: 7. Per the germline V gene, CDR1 is MDHEN and CDR2 is SYDVKM. The CDR3 contains 14 residues.

Details on this clone: The sample contains more than one DNA sequence encoding this CDR3. The rearrangement uses TRBV6-5 and TRBJ1-1; D is unresolved. Germline CDR1 reads MNHEY; CDR2 reads SVGAGI. The CDR3 is made up of 13 amino acids. The V and J ends lost 2 bases and 2 bases respectively, with 6 bases between them. The CDR3 DNA is TGTGCCAGCAGTTACGGGAGAAACACTGAAGCTTTCTTT. This codes for CASSYGRNTEAFF.

V usage is TRBV13 and J usage is TRBJ2-7; possibly TRBD2 for D (6 bases). The CDR3 runs 15 residues. V lost 1 base to trimming and J lost 0 bases, with 10 bases between them. Germline assignment: CDR1 PRHDT and CDR2 FYEKMQ (reference sequence). In DNA, the CDR3 is TGTGCCAGCAGCTTAGTTACTAGCAGCTCCTACGAGCAGTACTTC. Residues: CASSLVTSSSYEQYF.

The CDR3 here is CATSRVPAGGNYNEQFF. In DNA, the CDR3 is TGTGCCACCAGCAGAGTGCCGGCAGGGGGGAACTACAATGAGCAGTTCTTC. This chain uses TRBV15 with TRBJ2-1; a weak D match, TRBD1 (7 bases). Germline lookup yields CDR1 LNHNV and CDR2 YYDKDF (reference sequence). The length of the CDR3 is 17 residues. With 1 base removed from V and 3 bases from J, the gap between germline ends came to 16 bases.

The chain is built from TRBV19 and TRBJ1-1, with 7 positions matching TRBD1. Germline trimming cut 1 base from V and 5 bases from J; bases unmatched to any gene: 10. The germline gives CDR1 LNHDA, CDR2 SQIVND (reference sequence). The CDR3 has 16 amino acids. CDR3 amino acids: CASSIGGGRKETEAFF. DNA of the CDR3: TGTGCCAGTAGTATAGGAGGGGGCAGGAAAGAGACTGAAGCTTTCTTT.

V and J are TRBV18 and TRBJ1-2, with no clear D. The CDR3 totals 12 residues. Germline CDR1 and CDR2: KGHSH and LQKENI. Trimming removed 4 bases at V and 10 bases at J, with 13 bases between. The CDR3 spells CASSRAPGSYTF. For the CDR3, the DNA is TGTGCCAGCTCACGGGCCCCGGGGTCCTACACCTTC.

This sequence joins TRBV27 and TRBJ2-3, with 11 bases fitting TRBD2. The V gene's germline CDR1 is MNHEY and CDR2 SMNVEV (reference sequence). This CDR3 has 13 residues. V lost 4 bases to trimming and J lost 11 bases; unmatched junction nucleotides: 5. The CDR3 here is CASSSIAGGLQYF. The CDR3 DNA sequence: TGTGCCAGCAGTTCGATAGCGGGAGGGTTGCAGTATTTT.

The rearrangement joins TRBV5-4 to TRBJ2-7; 10 bases map to TRBD2. CDR1 and CDR2 (germline): SGHNT, YYREEE (reference sequence). V shed 3 bases, J shed 2 bases, and the junction held 8 bases outside the gene matches. This CDR3 has 16 residues. The CDR3 region has the DNA TGTGCCAGCAGCTCACCTGGGACTAGCGCCGCCTACGAGCAGTACTTC. Residues: CASSSPGTSAAYEQYF.

The V and J genes are TRBV29-1 and TRBJ2-1, with D possibly being TRBD2 (6 bases). CDR1 is SQVTM, CDR2 ANQGSEA, per germline. V was cut by 0 bases and J by 3 bases, with 12 bases left in between. The CDR3 runs 15 residues. The CDR3 DNA is TGCAGCGTTGAAGAGCCCGGGACTCTCTACAATGAGCAGTTCTTC. Translating gives CSVEEPGTLYNEQFF.

This chain uses TRBV24-1 with TRBJ2-1; D may be TRBD1 (6 bases). The CDR3 spans 12 residues. Germline values: CDR1 KGHDR, CDR2 SFDVKD. Trimming left V 1 base short and J 10 bases short, with 7 bases between. In nucleotides, the CDR3 is TGTGCCACCAGTGATTTTCAGGGGGAGCAGTTCTTC. Translating gives CATSDFQGEQFF.

V gene TRBV6-1 combines with J gene TRBJ1-2; no firm D call. Trimming pared 6 bases from V and 5 bases from J, leaving 16 bases between. CDR1 and CDR2 (germline): MNHNS, SASEGT. This CDR3 comprises 14 residues. The CDR3 is CASSQTENRYGYTF. CDR3 nucleotides: TGTGCCAGCAGCCAAACCGAAAACCGGTATGGCTACACCTTC.

This clone was counted a single time. The rearrangement links TRBV28 to TRBJ2-5; 8 bases match TRBD1. Germline CDR1 is MDHEN and CDR2 is SYDVKM. V shed 5 bases and J 5 bases; nucleotides not matched to a gene: 19. This CDR3 has 18 amino acids. CDR3 coding DNA: TGTGCCAGCAGTCCCCAGATGGGGACAGGTATATTCTCGGAGACCCAGTACTTC. Protein: CASSPQMGTGIFSETQYF.

This sequence joins TRBV27 and TRBJ1-2; D unclear. Looked up from germline, CDR1 is MNHEY and CDR2 is SMNVEV (reference sequence). CDR3 length: 14 residues. Trimming stripped 2 bases from V and 4 bases from J, with 11 bases between. DNA of the CDR3: TGTGCCAGCAGTTTAAAATGGTCAGGCTATGGCTACACCTTC. It translates to CASSLKWSGYGYTF.

This chain links TRBV5-8 with TRBJ2-1; D ambiguous. Germline-derived CDR1 and CDR2 are SGHTS and YDEGEE. Trimming cost V 4 bases and J 0 bases, with 14 bases left between them. The CDR3 is 16 amino acids. CDR3 nucleotide sequence: TGTGCCAGCAGCCAAAGCTTCTCGAGCTCCTACAATGAGCAGTTCTTC. Its translation: CASSQSFSSSYNEQFF.

DNA for the CDR3: TGTGCCAGCAGCTTAGAAGGACTAGTCACCGCCGACGAGCAGTACTTC. Amino acids: CASSLEGLVTADEQYF. This chain links TRBV7-9 with TRBJ2-7; 7 bases align to TRBD2. This CDR3 contains 16 residues. Per the germline V gene, CDR1 is SEHNR and CDR2 is FQNEAQ (reference sequence). V trimming: 1 base; J trimming: 5 bases; junction bases outside the gene matches: 11.

The rearrangement links TRBV2 to TRBJ1-3, with 12 bases identical to TRBD1. Losses at the gene ends were 8 bases for V and 5 bases for J; bases not matched to a gene: 7. The CDR3 runs 15 residues. Germline V gene sequence: CDR1 SNHLY, CDR2 FYNNEI. The CDR3: CASGLGQGARNTIYF. The DNA for the CDR3 is TGTGCCAGCGGCTTGGGACAGGGGGCCAGAAACACCATATATTTT.

This clone has a single count. The chain links TRBV4-2 to TRBJ2-3, with 7 nucleotides matching TRBD2. The CDR3 has 18 residues. Germline assignment: CDR1 LGHNA and CDR2 YNFKEQ. The J segment lost 4 bases and the V segment lost 1 base, leaving 14 bases of the junction unmatched. CDR3 protein: CASSQVTSFGGSPDTQYF. In DNA, the CDR3 is TGTGCCAGCAGCCAAGTGACGAGCTTCGGCGGGAGCCCAGATACGCAGTATTTT.

This chain connects TRBV18 to TRBJ2-5, with a possible D match to TRBD2 (5 bases). The germline V gene encodes CDR1 KGHSH and CDR2 LQKENI. The CDR3 length is 15 residues. V lost 3 bases and J 2 bases, leaving 13 bases between the germline ends. The CDR3 spells CASSPRWTSQETQYF. The CDR3 nucleotides are TGTGCCAGCTCACCGCGTTGGACTTCTCAAGAGACCCAGTACTTC.